The rows below give T cell receptor beta chains drawn from one sample of a study of T cell responses to AZD1222 COVID-19 vaccine. The repertoire was sequenced with immunoSEQ multiplex PCR; TCRdb's copy has only in-frame clones and lacks some. The sample contains 150,000 or so clones, around nine tenths of which appear only once. Here the sequenced sample was peripheral blood, taken on day 0 of AZD1222 vaccination. The receptors shown here come from an adult in good health. The CDR3 runs from the conserved cysteine through the conserved F or W. The D gene is left open where the match is weak. The size entry is marked missing in some rows and otherwise reads once, few, many or a size class.

j_call | clone_size | d_call | v_call | cdr3_aa | cdr3_nt
TRBJ1-5 | . | . | TRBV30 | CAWTGAGNQPQHF | TGTGCCTGGACGGGGGCCGGCAATCAGCCCCAGCATTTT
TRBJ2-2 | . | TRBD2 | TRBV27 | CASSLSGRNTGELFF | TGTGCCAGCAGTTTGAGCGGGAGGAACACCGGGGAGCTGTTTTTT
TRBJ1-2 | . | . | TRBV9 | CASSPRTTNYGYTF | TGTGCCAGCAGCCCTCGGACAACGAACTATGGCTACACCTTC
TRBJ2-4 | . | . | TRBV6-2/TRBV6-3 | CASSSTIGAKNIQYF | TGTGCCAGCAGTTCCACCATTGGGGCCAAAAACATTCAGTACTTC
TRBJ2-3 | . | TRBD1 | TRBV7-9 | CASSLVIRGSQTQYF | TGTGCCAGCAGCTTAGTGATCAGGGGGAGTCAGACGCAGTATTTT
TRBJ1-2 | . | . | TRBV18 | CASSDSFGYTF | TGTGCCAGCTCAGATAGTTTTGGCTACACCTTC
TRBJ2-3 | . | . | TRBV5-1 | CASRFGGGSTDTQYF | TGCGCCAGCAGATTTGGCGGGGGCAGCACAGATACGCAGTATTTT
TRBJ2-1 | . | TRBD2 | TRBV5-1 | CASSLGGTSGNNEQFF | TGCGCCAGCAGCTTGGGGGGGACTAGCGGTAACAATGAGCAGTTCTTC
TRBJ1-3 | . | . | TRBV5-8 | CASTTRLRRGNTIYF | TGTGCCAGCACCACTCGCCTCCGTCGGGGAAACACCATATATTTT
TRBJ2-7 | . | . | TRBV5-6 | CASSPGSGTYEQYF | TGTGCCAGCAGCCCTGGGAGCGGAACCTACGAGCAGTACTTC
TRBJ1-1 | . | . | TRBV13 | CASSSFLEVNTEAFF | TGTGCCAGCAGCTCTTTCCTGGAGGTAAACACTGAAGCTTTCTTT
TRBJ1-4 | . | TRBD1 | TRBV24-1 | CATSDAGQGPEKLFF | TGTGCCACCAGTGATGCGGGACAGGGTCCTGAAAAACTGTTTTTT
TRBJ2-5 | . | . | TRBV7-8 | CASSPTGAEGETQYF | TGTGCCAGCAGCCCAACCGGTGCGGAGGGAGAGACCCAGTACTTC
TRBJ2-7 | . | TRBD2 | TRBV5-1 | CASSLVAGGEEQYF | TGCGCCAGCAGCTTGGTAGCGGGGGGTGAAGAGCAGTACTTC
TRBJ2-7 | . | TRBD2 | TRBV6-2/TRBV6-3 | CASSIYGLAGGSEQYF | TGTGCCAGCAGTATCTACGGACTAGCGGGAGGAAGCGAGCAGTACTTC
TRBJ1-2 | . | . | TRBV19 | CASSIGAGGYTF | TGTGCCAGTAGTATAGGAGCTGGGGGCTACACCTTC
TRBJ2-3 | . | . | TRBV7-8 | CASSGLGVTDTQYF | TGTGCCAGCAGCGGCCTGGGGGTCACAGATACGCAGTATTTT
TRBJ2-5 | once | . | TRBV27 | CASSLFGNQETQYF | TGTGCCAGCAGTTTATTCGGCAACCAAGAGACCCAGTACTTC
TRBJ1-5 | . | TRBD1 | TRBV30 | CAWSGGTGSGQPQHF | TGTGCCTGGAGTGGGGGGACAGGGAGCGGCCAGCCCCAGCATTTT
TRBJ1-5 | . | TRBD1 | TRBV7-2 | CASSLGTGQGGNQPQHF | TGTGCCAGCAGCTTAGGGACCGGACAGGGAGGTAATCAGCCCCAGCATTTT
TRBJ2-2 | few | . | TRBV5-6 | CASSLTEGTGELFF | TGTGCCAGCAGCTTGACAGAGGGCACCGGGGAGCTGTTTTTT
TRBJ2-2 | . | . | TRBV4-1 | CASSQEPGANTGELFF | TGCGCCAGCAGCCAAGAGCCGGGAGCCAACACCGGGGAGCTGTTTTTT
TRBJ2-7 | . | . | TRBV7-6 | CASSDDIYEQYF | TGTGCCAGCAGCGACGACATTTACGAGCAGTACTTC
TRBJ2-7 | . | . | TRBV25-1 | CASRRDTSYEQYF | TGTGCCAGCCGCCGGGACACCTCCTACGAGCAGTACTTC
TRBJ1-5 | . | . | TRBV4-1 | CASSREGDGYQPQHF | TGCGCCAGCAGCCGGGAGGGGGACGGGTATCAGCCCCAGCATTTT
TRBJ2-7 | few | TRBD2 | TRBV5-1 | CASSPRPGGSYEQYF | TGCGCCAGCAGCCCAAGACCGGGAGGCTCCTACGAGCAGTACTTC
TRBJ1-1 | . | . | TRBV15 | CATSRNTEAFF | TGTGCCACCAGCAGAAACACTGAAGCTTTCTTT
TRBJ1-5 | . | . | TRBV7-9 | CASSLSTGSGNQPQHF | TGTGCCAGCAGCTTATCAACAGGGTCGGGCAATCAGCCCCAGCATTTT
TRBJ1-2 | . | . | TRBV4-1 | CASSQDQGIILDGYTF | TGCGCCAGCAGCCAAGATCAGGGTATCATTTTGGATGGCTACACCTTC
TRBJ1-5 | . | . | TRBV7-2 | CASSSNGDQPQHF | TGTGCCAGCAGCTCGAACGGGGATCAGCCCCAGCATTTT
TRBJ1-2 | . | . | TRBV6-5 | CASSYEESRARDGYTF | TGTGCCAGCAGTTATGAAGAGAGTAGGGCTAGGGATGGCTACACCTTC
TRBJ1-2 | once | TRBD1 | TRBV7-9 | CASSWTGVNYGYTF | TGTGCCAGCAGCTGGACAGGAGTTAACTATGGCTACACCTTC
TRBJ1-4 | . | . | TRBV19 | CASSARGVPGGGLEKLFF | TGTGCCAGTAGTGCCCGGGGGGTGCCGGGCGGAGGACTTGAAAAACTGTTTTTT
TRBJ1-6 | . | . | TRBV27 | CASKYGGVKANSPLHF | TGTGCCAGCAAGTATGGGGGGGTAAAAGCTAATTCACCCCTCCACTTT
TRBJ1-1 | . | . | TRBV2 | CASSPRAVNTEAFF | TGTGCCAGCAGCCCGCGGGCGGTGAACACTGAAGCTTTCTTT
TRBJ2-1 | . | . | TRBV29-1 | CSVATGTESSNEQFF | TGCAGCGTCGCAACCGGGACGGAATCTTCTAATGAGCAGTTCTTC
TRBJ1-1 | once | TRBD1 | TRBV7-2 | CASSPQGVTEAFF | TGTGCCAGCAGCCCCCAGGGGGTCACTGAAGCTTTCTTT
TRBJ1-6 | once | . | TRBV28 | CASSLRLNSPLHF | TGTGCCAGCAGTTTAAGGTTAAATTCACCCCTCCACTTT
TRBJ1-5 | . | . | TRBV18 | CASSPDPNQPQHF | TGTGCCAGCTCACCAGATCCAAATCAGCCCCAGCATTTT
TRBJ2-6 | . | . | TRBV9 | CASSVPVSSGANVLTF | TGTGCCAGCAGCGTACCAGTCTCCTCTGGGGCCAACGTCCTGACTTTC